The 21 T cell receptor beta chains below all came from one sample that was sequenced in a study of shared clonotypes between healthy human individuals. Clones were read by immunoSEQ multiplex PCR, and TCRdb kept only the in-frame ones, dropping some. The table shows about 490,000 clones, with 65% to 85% occurring only once. Sample: PBMCs. These receptors all stem from a woman in her thirties or forties in good health. Some clones in this sample may be carry-over from other donors' samples.

This rearrangement joins TRBV4-1 to TRBJ1-1; no reliable D call. This CDR3 spans 14 amino acids. Germline V lookup: CDR1 MGHRA, CDR2 YSYEKL. The V end was cut by 7 bases, the J end by 5 bases, with 17 bases between. The chain's CDR3 is CASTPRSAGTEAFF. The CDR3 DNA reads as TGCGCCAGCACCCCACGGAGTGCTGGGACTGAAGCTTTCTTT.

J is TRBJ2-6 and V is TRBV30; 7 positions match TRBD1. The germline gives CDR1 GTSNPN, CDR2 SVGIG (reference sequence). CDR3 length: 17 residues. J lost 0 bases, V lost 4 bases, and 9 bases had no gene match. CDR3 nucleotides: TGTGCCTGGACCGGGACAGTTAAAAACTCTGGGGCCAACGTCCTGACTTTC. It is translated as CAWTGTVKNSGANVLTF. Full variable domain (missing parts from reference TRBV30 and TRBJ2-6): SQTIHQWPATLVQPVGSPLSLECTVEGTSNPNLYWYRQAAGRGLQLLFYSVGIGQISSEVPQNLSASRPQDRQFILSSKKLLLSDSGFYLCAWTGTVKNSGANVLTFGAGSRLTVL.

CDR3 protein: CASSLAHGGQETQYF. The CDR3 bases are TGTGCCAGCAGCTTGGCTCACGGCGGCCAAGAGACCCAGTACTTC. The chain has TRBV5-6 and TRBJ2-5, with D unclear. Germline V gene sequence: CDR1 SGHDT, CDR2 YYEEEE. This CDR3 is 15 amino acids long. Trimming took off 0 bases at V and 1 base at J, with 10 bases between the two ends.

V and J are TRBV11-1 and TRBJ2-7; unclear D gene. Germline values: CDR1 SGHAT, CDR2 FQDESV (reference sequence). The CDR3 extends over 11 amino acids. V was clipped by 5 bases and J by 3 bases, with 5 bases between them. The CDR3 DNA reads as TGTGCCAGCAGCCGAAACTACGAGCAGTACTTC. This encodes CASSRNYEQYF.

The rearrangement joins TRBV28 to TRBJ1-4; D is perhaps TRBD1 (5 bases). Trimming shortened V by 2 bases and J by 10 bases, and 11 bases separated the two germline ends. CDR1 is MDHEN, CDR2 SYDVKM, per germline. This CDR3 region has 13 residues. CDR3 loop: CASSLGQGGKLFF. CDR3 sequence (DNA): TGTGCCAGCAGTTTAGGGCAGGGCGGAAAACTGTTTTTT.

The chain employs TRBV6-5 and TRBJ2-7; D is undetermined. V was cut by 4 bases and J by 1 base, with 14 bases left in between. Per germline, CDR1 MNHEY and CDR2 SVGAGI. The CDR3 has 15 amino acids. The CDR3, as DNA: TGTGCCAGCAGTTCCCAACCAGCGCGGTCCTACGAGCAGTACTTC. The encoded protein is CASSSQPARSYEQYF.

The CDR3 nucleotides are TGTGCCTGGACCGTCGACACGGGGGTCGCCGGGGAGCTGTTTTTT. It codes for CAWTVDTGVAGELFF. This chain uses TRBV30 with TRBJ2-2; a weak D match, TRBD2 (6 bases). The CDR3 sequence is 15 residues long. Germline V gene sequence: CDR1 GTSNPN, CDR2 SVGIG (reference sequence). The V end was cut by 4 bases, the J end by 6 bases, with 18 bases between.

The chain is built from TRBV6-5 and TRBJ1-2; tentatively, D is TRBD1 (6 bases). Trimming took 8 bases from V and 8 from J, leaving 12 bases between them. This CDR3 has 11 residues. Germline V gives CDR1 MNHEY, CDR2 SVGAGI. CDR3 nucleotide sequence: TGTGCCAGCGGAAGGGACATGGGCTACACCTTC. This codes for CASGRDMGYTF.

The J gene is TRBJ2-1, the V gene TRBV5-6; the match to TRBD2 covers 9 bases. V lost 0 bases and J lost 9; bases outside the gene matches: 7. Germline lookup yields CDR1 SGHDT and CDR2 YYEEEE. The CDR3 is made up of 15 amino acids. CDR3 residues: CASSLVAGGPGEQFF. The CDR3 coding sequence is TGTGCCAGCAGCTTGGTGGCGGGAGGGCCCGGTGAGCAGTTCTTC.

Turning to this clone: A far bigger clonotype differs at one base, so this is likely a read error. The sample has other DNA sequences that encode this CDR3 too. The chain employs TRBV18 and TRBJ1-5, with 8 bases aligning to TRBD1. The CDR3 is made up of 14 amino acids. Germline lookup yields CDR1 KGHSH and CDR2 LQKENI. The CDR3 DNA sequence: TGTGCCAGCTCGCCACCGGACAGGGAGGGGCCCCAGCATTTT. This codes for CASSPPDREGPQHF.

The chain combines TRBV28 with TRBJ2-5; D remains unclear. Trimming shortened V by 5 bases and J by 4 bases, and 11 bases separated the two germline ends. Per the germline V gene, CDR1 is MDHEN and CDR2 is SYDVKM. The CDR3 sequence is 13 residues long. The CDR3 DNA follows: TGTGCCAGCAGTCCAAGAGCTCCAGAGACCCAGTACTTC. Its translation: CASSPRAPETQYF.

This clone was found many times. This rearrangement joins TRBV6-4 to TRBJ1-1; D gene ambiguous. The V end was cut by 2 bases, the J end by 1 base, with 5 bases between. CDR1 and CDR2 (germline): MRHNA, SNTAGT. CDR3 size: 13 residues. CDR3: CASSDGENTEAFF. The CDR3 nucleotides read TGTGCCAGCAGTGACGGGGAGAACACTGAAGCTTTCTTT.

Concerning this clone itself: A far more abundant clone sits one base away, making this likely a read error. The chain has TRBV4-2 and TRBJ2-7, with D hard to call. The CDR3 runs to 15 residues. Trimming cost V 0 bases and J 5 bases, with 14 bases left between them. Germline V gene lookup returns CDR1 LGHNA and CDR2 YNFKEQ. This chain's CDR3 is CASSQEGDVSHEQYF. CDR3 DNA: TGTGCCAGCAGCCAAGAAGGAGATGTATCCCACGAGCAGTACTTC.

A remark on this clone: One base separates it from a far larger clone, so it is likely a read error. Additional DNA sequences in this sample encode the identical CDR3. The V call is TRBV6-6, the J call TRBJ2-2; D is unclear. Germline V CDR1 and CDR2: MNHNY, SVGAGI (reference sequence). The CDR3 covers 15 residues. Trimming shortened V by 7 bases and J by 2 bases, and 14 bases separated the two germline ends. The CDR3 DNA sequence: TGTGCCAGCACCACTGCACAGACCAACACCGGGGAGCTGTTTTTT. It yields the protein CASTTAQTNTGELFF.

This chain joins TRBV27 and TRBJ2-1; D is unclear. CDR3 size: 14 residues. Per the germline V gene, CDR1 is MNHEY and CDR2 is SMNVEV (reference sequence). V lost 3 bases and J 8 bases, leaving 14 bases between the germline ends. CDR3 loop: CASSFSPDWYEQFF. CDR3 bases: TGTGCCAGCAGTTTTTCACCAGACTGGTATGAGCAGTTCTTC.

Of note for this clone: A far larger clone lies a single base away; this is likely a read error. The V gene is TRBV27, the J gene TRBJ1-5, with TRBD1 identical over 8 bases. CDR3 length: 14 residues. CDR1 MNHEY and CDR2 SMNVEV come from the germline V gene (reference sequence). DNA of the CDR3: TGTGCCAGCAGTTCTCACGACAGGGGACAGCTCCAGCATTTT. Translation: CASSSHDRGQLQHF.

The genes are TRBV29-1 and TRBJ2-7; 7 bases map to TRBD1. The V gene's germline CDR1 is SQVTM and CDR2 ANQGSEA. The CDR3 has 13 amino acids. Trimming removed 7 bases from V and 4 bases from J; junction bases left unmatched: 10. DNA of the CDR3: TGCAGCGCTGCCCCCGGGACAGCGTACGAGCAGTACTTC. It codes for CSAAPGTAYEQYF.

This chain links TRBV5-1 with TRBJ1-6; tentatively, D is TRBD1 (6 bases). This CDR3 has 16 residues. Between the trimmed V and J ends, which lost 4 bases and 5 bases, there was a span of 16 bases. The germline CDR1 and CDR2 sequences are SGHRS and YFSETQ. CDR3 sequence: CASSVTGGLDNSPLHF. The CDR3 DNA follows: TGCGCCAGCAGCGTGACAGGAGGGCTGGATAATTCACCCCTCCACTTT. Full variable domain (outside the CDR3, taken from reference TRBV5-1 and TRBJ1-6): KAGVTQTPRYLIKTRGQQVTLSCSPISGHRSVSWYQQTPGQGLQFLFEYFSETQRNKGNFPGRFSGRQFSNSRSEMNVSTLELGDSALYLCASSVTGGLDNSPLHFGNGTRLTVT.

A word on this clone: The likely explanation is a read error, given a far larger clone one base away. The chain employs TRBV4-3 and TRBJ1-1; perhaps TRBD1 as D (6 bases). The CDR3 length is 15 residues. From germline, CDR1 is LGHNA and CDR2 YSLEER. CDR3 bases: TGCGCCAGCAGCCAAGGGAGACAGGAGAACACTGAAGCTCTCTTT. Translation: CASSQGRQENTEALF.

The chain couples TRBV5-4 to TRBJ2-5, with D perhaps matching TRBD1 or TRBD2 (5 bases each). CDR1 is SGHNT and CDR2 is YYREEE in the germline V gene (reference sequence). This CDR3 is built from 13 residues. V gave up 3 bases and J gave up 7 bases, with 13 bases separating them. The CDR3 DNA follows: TGTGCCAGCAGCTGGGTGGGGGATGGGACCCAGTACTTC. This sequence encodes CASSWVGDGTQYF.

The chain links TRBV14 to TRBJ1-1; D is unclear. The CDR3 is made up of 15 amino acids. CDR1 is SGHDN and CDR2 is FVKESK in the germline V gene. Deletions cut 1 base from V and 1 base from J, with 10 bases between. The CDR3 sequence: CASSQGGPRNTEAFF. The CDR3 DNA reads as TGTGCCAGCAGCCAAGGTGGCCCCCGGAACACTGAAGCTTTCTTT.